This T cell receptor beta chain appears in the sequencing data of a study of blood T cell repertoires in COVID-19. Measured with immunoSEQ multiplex PCR; TCRdb has only the in-frame clones, and not every one. Here the sample spans some 80,000 clones, approximately 90% being singletons. Sequencing input: peripheral blood. The clonotype originates from a human donor in a cohort sampled during active COVID-19.

The CDR3 DNA reads TGTGCCAGCAGCTTAGGATTTAAGGGGGCCTACGAGCAGTACTTC. It is translated as CASSLGFKGAYEQYF. The rearrangement links TRBV11-2 to TRBJ2-7, with D perhaps matching TRBD1 (6 bases). The CDR3 is made up of 15 amino acids. Germline CDR1 is SGHAT and CDR2 is FQNNGV. Trimming shortened V by 1 base and J by 2 bases, and 12 bases separated the two germline ends. Variable domain in full (rest from reference TRBV11-2 and TRBJ2-7): EAGVAQSPRYKIIEKRQSVAFWCNPISGHATLYWYQQILGQGPKLLIQFQNNGVVDDSQLPKDRFSAERLKGVDSTLKIQPAKLEDSAVYLCASSLGFKGAYEQYFGPGTRLTVT.